Below are 5 T cell receptor beta chains sequenced from a single sample in a study of low-dose radiotherapy and immunotherapy resistance in tumors. With TRAV- and TRBV-specific primers, first-strand cDNA was made, covering the alpha and beta chains. PCR amplification of the TCRs was performed with Phusion for 20 PCR cycles, and it relied on a constant-region primer together with a V-primer adapter. TCRdb itself ran the reads through MiXCR, one entry per CDR3 protein. The table lists tens of thousands of distinct CDR3 sequences, less than 30% of them singletons. Stated time point: after trial treatment. Treatment of the sample: LDRT plus nivolumab, ipilimumab, low-dose cyclophosphamide and aspirin (RACIN trial). Sequenced here: PBMCs, sampled after low-dose radiotherapy plus immunotherapy. Every receptor here comes from a male donor with prostate cancer.

This clonotype was recorded many times. The chain employs TRBV20-1 and TRBJ2-7, with D uncertain. CDR3 size: 14 residues. The germline V gene has CDR1 DFQATT and CDR2 SNEGSKA (reference sequence). The germline V and J ends were trimmed by 1 base and 1 base, with 11 bases remaining between them. The CDR3 loop is CSARADGNSYEQYF. The CDR3, as DNA: TGCAGTGCTAGAGCGGACGGAAATTCCTACGAGCAGTACTTC.

At least ten counts were recorded for this clonotype. CDR3 in DNA: TGTGCCAGCAGGAAAACAGGGGGCAATGAGCAGTTCTTC. Translating it yields CASRKTGGNEQFF. This rearrangement joins TRBV7-2 to TRBJ2-1, with TRBD1 matching over 8 bases. The CDR3 has 13 amino acids. The V gene's germline CDR1 is SGHTA and CDR2 FQGNSA. J lost 6 bases, V lost 6 bases, and 4 bases had no gene match.

This clonotype was counted ten times or more. CDR3 nucleotides: TGCAGTGCTAGGGGTCTGAATGAGCAGTTCTTC. Its protein is CSARGLNEQFF. The chain carries TRBV20-1 and TRBJ2-1, with D unclear. Trimming left V 3 bases short and J 7 bases short, with 7 bases between. This CDR3 contains 11 residues. CDR1 is DFQATT, CDR2 SNEGSKA, per germline (reference sequence).

This clonotype has at least ten counts. The gene calls are TRBV18 and TRBJ2-2; D may be TRBD2 (6 bases). Germline V gene data show CDR1 as KGHSH and CDR2 as LQKENI. V was pared by 2 bases and J by 7 bases, with 14 bases between. The CDR3 is 15 residues long. CDR3 coding DNA: TGTGCCAGCTCACCAAGTGGCGGGGAAGGCGGGGAGCTGTTTTTT. As protein: CASSPSGGEGGELFF.

The rearrangement links TRBV11-3 to TRBJ2-1; 11 bases map to TRBD2. Germline V CDR1 and CDR2: SGHNT, YENEEA. The CDR3 length is 16 residues. J lost 3 bases, V lost 1 base, and 2 bases had no gene match. For the CDR3, the DNA is TGTGCCAGCAGCTTAGCCGGGACTAGCGGCTACAATGAGCAGTTCTTC. Translating it yields CASSLAGTSGYNEQFF. The full variable domain, with the rest looked up from reference TRBV11-3 and TRBJ2-1, is EAGVVQSPRYKIIEKKQPVAFWCNPISGHNTLYWYLQNLGQGPELLIRYENEEAVDDSQLPKDRFSAERLKGVDSTLKIQPAELGDSAVYLCASSLAGTSGYNEQFFGPGTRLTVL.